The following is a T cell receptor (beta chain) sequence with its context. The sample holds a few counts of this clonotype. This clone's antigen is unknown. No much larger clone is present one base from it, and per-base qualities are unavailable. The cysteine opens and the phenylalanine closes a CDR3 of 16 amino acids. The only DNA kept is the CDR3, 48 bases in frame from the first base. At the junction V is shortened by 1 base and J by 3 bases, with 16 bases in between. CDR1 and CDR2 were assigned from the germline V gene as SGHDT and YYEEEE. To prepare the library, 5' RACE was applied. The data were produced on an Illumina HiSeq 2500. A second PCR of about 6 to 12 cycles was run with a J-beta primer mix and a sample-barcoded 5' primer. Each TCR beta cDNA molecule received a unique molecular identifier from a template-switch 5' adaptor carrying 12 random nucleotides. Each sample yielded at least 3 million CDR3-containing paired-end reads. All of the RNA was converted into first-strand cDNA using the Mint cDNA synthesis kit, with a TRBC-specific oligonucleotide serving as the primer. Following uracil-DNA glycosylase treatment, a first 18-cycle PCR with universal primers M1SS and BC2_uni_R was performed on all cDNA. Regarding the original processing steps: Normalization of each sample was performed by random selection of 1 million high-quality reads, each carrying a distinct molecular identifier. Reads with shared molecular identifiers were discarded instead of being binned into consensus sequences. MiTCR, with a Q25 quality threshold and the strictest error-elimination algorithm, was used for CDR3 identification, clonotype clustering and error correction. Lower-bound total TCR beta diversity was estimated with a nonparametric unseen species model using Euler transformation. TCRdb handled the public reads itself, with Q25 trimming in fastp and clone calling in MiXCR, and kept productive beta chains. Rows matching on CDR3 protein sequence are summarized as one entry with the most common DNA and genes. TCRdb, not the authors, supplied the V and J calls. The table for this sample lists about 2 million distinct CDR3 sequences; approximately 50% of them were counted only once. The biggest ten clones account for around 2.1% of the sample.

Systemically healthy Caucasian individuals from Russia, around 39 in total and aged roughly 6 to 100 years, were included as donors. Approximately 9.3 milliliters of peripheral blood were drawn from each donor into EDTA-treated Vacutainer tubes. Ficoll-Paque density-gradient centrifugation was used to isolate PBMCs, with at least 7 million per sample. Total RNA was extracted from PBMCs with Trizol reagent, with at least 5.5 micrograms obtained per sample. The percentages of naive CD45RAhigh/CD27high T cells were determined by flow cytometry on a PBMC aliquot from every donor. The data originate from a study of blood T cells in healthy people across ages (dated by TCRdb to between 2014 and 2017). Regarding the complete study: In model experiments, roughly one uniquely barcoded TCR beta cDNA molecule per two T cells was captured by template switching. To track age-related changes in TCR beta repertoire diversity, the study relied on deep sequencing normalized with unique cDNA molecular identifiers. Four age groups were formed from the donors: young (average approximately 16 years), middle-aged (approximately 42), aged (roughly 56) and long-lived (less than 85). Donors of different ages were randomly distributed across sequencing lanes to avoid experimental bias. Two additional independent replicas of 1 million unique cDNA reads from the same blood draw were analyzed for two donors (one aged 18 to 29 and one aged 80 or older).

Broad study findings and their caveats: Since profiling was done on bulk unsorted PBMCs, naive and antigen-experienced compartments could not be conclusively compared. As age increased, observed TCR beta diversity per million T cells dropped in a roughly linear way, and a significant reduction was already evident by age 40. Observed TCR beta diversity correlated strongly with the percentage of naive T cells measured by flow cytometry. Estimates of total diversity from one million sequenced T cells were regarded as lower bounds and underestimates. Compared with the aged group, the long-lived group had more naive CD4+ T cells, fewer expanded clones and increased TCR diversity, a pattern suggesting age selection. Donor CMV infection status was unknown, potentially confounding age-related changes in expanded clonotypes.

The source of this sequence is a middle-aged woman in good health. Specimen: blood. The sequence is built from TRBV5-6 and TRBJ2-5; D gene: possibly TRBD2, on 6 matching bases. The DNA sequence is TGTGCCAGCAGCTTGTTGCGGGGCGACATAGAAGAGACCCAGTACTTC. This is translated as CASSLLRGDIEETQYF.